The next 28 T cell receptor beta chains were all read from a single sample in a study of T-cell reconstitution after alpha-beta-depleted transplantation in children. TCRbeta library construction was performed incorporating unique molecular identifiers. TCRdb called the PCR reads again in MiXCR, with one record for every CDR3 protein. The sample lists approximately 220,000 distinct CDR3 sequences; over 15% were seen once. This sample comprised PBMCs, mostly from graft donor cells, obtained 360 days after TCRalphabeta/CD19-depleted stem cell transplant. Receptors were obtained from a male patient between 2 and 9 years old who had a stem cell transplant for acute lymphoblastic leukemia, so the T cells may come from the graft donor.

This sequence joins TRBV5-5 and TRBJ1-4; perhaps TRBD1 as D (5 bases). CDR3 size: 16 residues. Trimming took off 4 bases at V and 4 bases at J, with 17 bases between the two ends. Per the germline V gene, CDR1 is SGHKS and CDR2 is YYEKEE (reference sequence). Here the CDR3 DNA reads TGTGCCAGCAGCCTACCGTCCGGGACGGGTAATGAAAAACTGTTTTTT. Translated, it gives CASSLPSGTGNEKLFF.

This chain uses TRBV18 with TRBJ2-3; D gene unclear. Looked up from germline, CDR1 is KGHSH and CDR2 is LQKENI. The CDR3 consists of 13 residues. V gave up 2 bases and J gave up 0 bases, with 3 bases separating them. CDR3 sequence reads: CASSPASTDTQYF. For the CDR3, the DNA is TGTGCCAGCTCACCAGCTAGCACAGATACGCAGTATTTT.

This clonotype has only a few counts. V is TRBV28 and J is TRBJ1-1; maybe TRBD1 (6 bases). Germline V gene lookup returns CDR1 MDHEN and CDR2 SYDVKM. The CDR3 is 16 amino acids. The V end lost 6 bases, the J end lost 5 bases, and 22 bases lay between the germline ends. CDR3 nucleotides: TGTGCCAGCAGGGTAGGGGGACGGCGACGGTGGACTGAAGCTTTCTTT. Protein sequence: CASRVGGRRRWTEAFF.

This clonotype was detected many times. The J gene is TRBJ2-7, the V gene TRBV12-3 or TRBV12-4; D is perhaps TRBD1 or TRBD2 (6 bases each). V was clipped by 1 base and J by 0 bases, with 10 bases between them. This CDR3 has 15 residues. CDR3 bases: TGTGCCAGCAGTTTAGGGGGGGCCAACTCCTACGAGCAGTACTTC. Translating it yields CASSLGGANSYEQYF.

This clonotype is medium-sized by share. The rearrangement uses TRBV27 and TRBJ2-1; D uncertain. CDR3 size: 12 residues. Germline V lookup: CDR1 MNHEY, CDR2 SMNVEV (reference sequence). V gave up 6 bases and J gave up 9 bases, with 12 bases separating them. In nucleotides, the CDR3 is TGTGCCAGCAGGCGAAAACTCGGTGAGCAGTTCTTC. This gives the protein CASRRKLGEQFF.

The chain joins TRBV12-3 or TRBV12-4 to TRBJ2-7; 9 bases are a match to TRBD2. With V trimmed by 5 bases and J by 4 bases, 9 bases remained unmatched. The CDR3 totals 15 residues. The CDR3 region is CASSRSGSSRYEQYF. The DNA for the CDR3 is TGTGCCAGCAGTCGTAGCGGGAGTTCTCGGTACGAGCAGTACTTC.

This chain links TRBV10-3 with TRBJ2-3; TRBD1 might be the D (5 bases). CDR3 length equals 12 residues. The germline V gene has CDR1 ENHRY and CDR2 SYGVKD. V was trimmed by 5 bases and J by 3 bases, leaving 6 bases between them. Here the CDR3 reads CAISYRTDTQYF. CDR3 coding DNA: TGTGCCATCAGTTACAGGACAGATACGCAGTATTTT.

This clonotype has more than one count but fewer than ten. The genes are TRBV19 and TRBJ1-1, with TRBD1 matching 12 bases. This CDR3 comprises 15 residues. CDR1 LNHDA and CDR2 SQIVND come from the germline V gene (reference sequence). V was clipped by 5 bases and J by 4 bases; unmatched bases: 5. Written as DNA, the CDR3 is TGTGCCAGTAGTGCCTGGGACAGGGGGCTCACTGAAGCTTTCTTT. It codes for CASSAWDRGLTEAFF.

This clonotype was observed a few times. Compared with germline, one end of the junction differs, possibly owing to a read error. The gene calls are TRBV4-1 and TRBJ2-1; either TRBD1 or TRBD2 may fit D (5 bases each). This CDR3 has 13 amino acids. Germline-derived CDR1 and CDR2 are MGHRA and YSYEKL. CDR3 sequence: CASSQIGGSGHYF. In DNA form, the CDR3 reads TGCGCCAGCAGCCAGATCGGAGGTTCGGGGCATTACTTC.

This clonotype has just a few counts. This chain links TRBV7-9 with TRBJ2-3; 11 bases line up with TRBD2. Per the germline V gene, CDR1 is SEHNR and CDR2 is FQNEAQ (reference sequence). After removal of 5 bases from V and 5 bases from J, the junction contained 9 bases not matched to a gene. The CDR3 length is 16 residues. The CDR3 DNA follows: TGTGCCAGCAGCCCTATACTAGCGGGAGAGATAGATACGCAGTATTTT. It translates to CASSPILAGEIDTQYF.

The CDR3 spells CSVPEGRIDTQYF. The CDR3, as DNA: TGCAGCGTGCCTGAGGGGAGAATAGATACGCAGTATTTT. The chain links TRBV29-1 to TRBJ2-3; D assignment may be TRBD1 or TRBD2 (5 bases each). The CDR3 covers 13 residues. Germline V gene sequence: CDR1 SQVTM, CDR2 ANQGSEA. V lost 6 bases and J lost 5, with 15 bases in between.

This chain joins TRBV24-1 and TRBJ2-1; TRBD1 is a possible D gene (5 bases). The V end lost 0 bases, the J end lost 0 bases, and 11 bases lay between the germline ends. The CDR3 loop spans 17 amino acids. Germline-derived CDR1 and CDR2 are KGHDR and SFDVKD. CDR3 sequence (DNA): TGTGCCACCAGTGATTTGCCGACAGTTCGCTCCTACAATGAGCAGTTCTTC. This codes for CATSDLPTVRSYNEQFF.

The rearrangement uses TRBV7-2 and TRBJ2-5, with D unclear. This CDR3 is built from 14 residues. V lost 3 bases and J 0 bases, leaving 8 bases between the germline ends. Germline lookup yields CDR1 SGHTA and CDR2 FQGNSA. CDR3 protein: CASSFYRYQETQYF. The DNA for the CDR3 is TGTGCCAGCAGCTTCTACAGATACCAAGAGACCCAGTACTTC.

The chain is built from TRBV15 and TRBJ1-6; D remains unclear. CDR1 is LNHNV and CDR2 is YYDKDF in the germline V gene (reference sequence). Trimming cost V 3 bases and J 0 bases, with 3 bases left between them. This CDR3 comprises 14 residues. CDR3 region: CATSSSSYNSPLHF. Written as DNA, the CDR3 is TGTGCCACCAGCAGCAGCTCCTATAATTCACCCCTCCACTTT.

The J gene is TRBJ2-3, the V gene TRBV4-3, with TRBD2 identical over 9 bases. Germline values: CDR1 LGHNA, CDR2 YSLEER. Unmatched junction bases numbered 7, after V lost 0 bases and J lost 3 bases. This CDR3 region has 17 residues. The CDR3 DNA follows: TGCGCCAGCAGCCAAGACCGGTCAGGACTAGCGACAGATACGCAGTATTTT. It is translated as CASSQDRSGLATDTQYF.

This clonotype was seen only a few times. The chain is built from TRBV30 and TRBJ2-3; no definite D call. Germline lookup yields CDR1 GTSNPN and CDR2 SVGIG (reference sequence). Trimming removed 2 bases from V and 6 bases from J, with 12 bases in between. This CDR3 spans 13 amino acids. CDR3 nucleotide sequence: TGTGCCTGGAGTACTCATCAGGACGATACGCAGTATTTT. Its protein is CAWSTHQDDTQYF.

This clonotype has ten or more counts. CDR3 in DNA: TGTGCCATCAGTGAGTCGGTATATAGCAATCAGCCCCAGCATTTT. Amino acid sequence: CAISESVYSNQPQHF. The J gene is TRBJ1-5, the V gene TRBV10-3; D remains unclear. Trimming pared 0 bases from V and 0 bases from J, leaving 6 bases between. Germline lookup yields CDR1 ENHRY and CDR2 SYGVKD. The CDR3 spans 15 residues.

The chain uses TRBV19 and TRBJ2-3; the D is unclear. The CDR3 totals 14 residues. Trimming removed 6 bases from V and 9 bases from J, with 19 bases in between. Germline assignment: CDR1 LNHDA and CDR2 SQIVND (reference sequence). The CDR3 bases are TGTGCCAGTAGGACGAGTGGGCCGGGTCGGACGCAGTATTTT. It codes for CASRTSGPGRTQYF.

This sequence joins TRBV27 and TRBJ2-7, with 7 bases fitting TRBD1. V shed 0 bases and J 2 bases; nucleotides not matched to a gene: 13. Per the germline V gene, CDR1 is MNHEY and CDR2 is SMNVEV (reference sequence). This CDR3 has 18 residues. Written as DNA, the CDR3 is TGTGCCAGCAGTTTATCCCGGGACAGCCCCAGAGGGCCCTACGAGCAGTACTTC. It translates to CASSLSRDSPRGPYEQYF.

Concerning this clonotype: This clone may be a read error of a much larger clone one base away. The rearrangement joins TRBV25-1 to TRBJ2-1, with D unresolved. In germline, CDR1 is MGHDK, CDR2 SYGVNS. The germline V and J ends were trimmed by 4 bases and 6 bases, with 4 bases remaining between them. CDR3 length equals 11 residues. This CDR3 is CASSVFNEQFF. DNA for the CDR3: TGTGCCAGCAGTGTTTTCAATGAGCAGTTCTTC.

This clonotype showed up just a few times. V and J are TRBV7-9 and TRBJ2-5; TRBD2 matches at 11 bases. CDR3 length: 17 residues. CDR1 is SEHNR, CDR2 FQNEAQ, per germline (reference sequence). J gave up 5 bases and V 6 bases, and 14 bases lay outside the gene matches. CDR3 nucleotides: TGTGCCAGCAGTTACTGGACTAGCGGGCCCCTTCGGGAGACCCAGTACTTC. Its translation: CASSYWTSGPLRETQYF.

The table lists this clonotype with a few counts. The rearrangement joins TRBV5-1 to TRBJ1-3; 8 nucleotides match TRBD1. V lost 6 bases to trimming and J lost 2 bases; unmatched junction nucleotides: 4. CDR1 is SGHRS, CDR2 YFSETQ, per germline. The CDR3 sequence is 14 residues long. The CDR3 DNA reads as TGCGCCAGCACAGGGGGCGAAACTGGAAACACCATATATTTT. Its translation is CASTGGETGNTIYF.

V usage is TRBV4-3 and J usage is TRBJ1-3; D is uncertain. Germline CDR1 LGHNA, CDR2 YSLEER. The CDR3 is 14 amino acids. V dropped 5 bases and J dropped 2 bases, with 10 bases sitting between them. The CDR3 protein is CASSINPTGNTIYF. The DNA of the CDR3 is TGCGCCAGCAGCATCAACCCCACTGGAAACACCATATATTTT.

The J gene is TRBJ2-1, the V gene TRBV6-2 or TRBV6-3, with D perhaps TRBD1 (5 bases). The CDR3 consists of 14 residues. Trimming took 2 bases from V and 4 from J, leaving 9 bases between them. Germline CDR1 is MNHEY and CDR2 is SVGEGT. The CDR3 region is CASSYVGVYNEQFF. In DNA form, the CDR3 reads TGTGCCAGCAGTTACGTAGGGGTTTACAATGAGCAGTTCTTC.

A few counts support this clonotype. The conserved closing phenylalanine or tryptophan is absent in this CDR3, likely reflecting a read error. The DNA is omitted, as the CDR3 cannot be located on it reliably, and the CDR3 follows TCRdb's listing. V is TRBV12-3 or TRBV12-4 and J is TRBJ2-4. The CDR3 is 12 amino acids in total, end residues counted. The CDR3 spells CASTTSGRPSSY.

The chain's CDR3 is CASSQDLSGSTEAFF. In DNA, the CDR3 is TGCGCCAGCAGCCAAGATCTTTCCGGAAGCACTGAAGCTTTCTTT. The chain links TRBV4-3 to TRBJ1-1, with D uncertain. Trimming pared 0 bases from V and 4 bases from J, leaving 12 bases between. The CDR3 covers 15 residues. CDR1 is LGHNA and CDR2 is YSLEER in the germline V gene.

This clonotype appeared once. The chain links TRBV5-1 to TRBJ1-3, with D unclear. V lost 3 bases to trimming and J lost 0 bases, with 10 bases between them. The CDR3 totals 15 residues. CDR1 SGHRS and CDR2 YFSETQ come from the germline V gene. CDR3 sequence reads: CASSSRPSSGNTIYF. In DNA, the CDR3 is TGCGCCAGCAGCTCCAGGCCTAGCTCTGGAAACACCATATATTTT.

The DNA of the CDR3 is TGTGCCAGCAGGGGGGAACAGCGGACCTACGAGCAGTACTTC. This translates into CASRGEQRTYEQYF. The V and J genes are TRBV2 and TRBJ2-7, with D tentatively TRBD1 or TRBD2 (5 bases each). Trimming cost V 6 bases and J 2 bases, with 14 bases left between them. This CDR3 region has 14 residues. Germline CDR1 and CDR2: SNHLY and FYNNEI. The full variable domain, rest sourced from reference TRBV2 and TRBJ2-7, is EPEVTQTPSHQVTQMGQEVILRCVPISNHLYFYWYRQILGQKVEFLVSFYNNEISEKSEIFDDQFSVERPDGSNFTLKIRSTKLEDSAMYFCASRGEQRTYEQYFGPGTRLTVT.